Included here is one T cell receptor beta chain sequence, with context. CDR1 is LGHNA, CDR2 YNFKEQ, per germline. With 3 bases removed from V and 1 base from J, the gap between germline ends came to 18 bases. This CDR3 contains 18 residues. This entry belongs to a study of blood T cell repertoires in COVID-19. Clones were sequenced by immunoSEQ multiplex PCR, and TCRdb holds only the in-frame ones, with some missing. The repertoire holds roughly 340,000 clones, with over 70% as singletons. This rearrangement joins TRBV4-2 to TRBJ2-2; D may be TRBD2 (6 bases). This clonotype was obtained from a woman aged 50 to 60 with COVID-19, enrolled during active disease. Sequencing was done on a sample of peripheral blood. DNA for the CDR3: TGTGCCAGCAGCCAGGCCACCCTGGGGCGGGGGAACACCGGGGAGCTGTTTTTT. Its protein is CASSQATLGRGNTGELFF.